Following are 28 T cell receptor beta chains from one sample sequenced in a study of blood T cell repertoires in COVID-19. Profiling relied on immunoSEQ multiplex PCR, and the TCRdb table lists in-frame clones only, not all of them. The sample comprises under 30,000 clones, about 88% of which are singletons, and 9.9% rests with the top ten. The sequenced sample consisted of peripheral blood. Receptors were obtained from a human donor in a cohort sampled during active COVID-19.

The genes are TRBV30 and TRBJ1-2, with 9 nucleotides matching TRBD1. Germline assignment: CDR1 GTSNPN and CDR2 SVGIG (reference sequence). Trimming removed 3 bases from V and 3 bases from J; junction bases left unmatched: 2. There are 13 residues in the CDR3. The CDR3 nucleotides read TGTGCCTGGAGCGGGGACAGGGACTATGGCTACACCTTC. It yields the protein CAWSGDRDYGYTF.

This sequence joins TRBV27 and TRBJ1-5; 7 bases agree with TRBD1. This CDR3 spans 15 amino acids. Trimming at V came to 3 bases and at J to 4 bases, leaving 6 bases not matched to a gene. Per the germline V gene, CDR1 is MNHEY and CDR2 is SMNVEV (reference sequence). CDR3 protein: CASSFVTGTNQPQHF. CDR3 DNA sequence: TGTGCCAGCAGTTTTGTGACAGGGACAAATCAGCCCCAGCATTTT.

The chain links TRBV2 to TRBJ1-4, with a possible D match to TRBD1 (6 bases). Germline loops: CDR1 SNHLY, CDR2 FYNNEI. The CDR3 covers 14 residues. V lost 6 bases and J 4 bases, leaving 12 bases between the germline ends. The CDR3 is CASSSGQLNEKLFF. The CDR3 DNA sequence: TGTGCCAGCAGCTCCGGACAGCTTAATGAAAAACTGTTTTTT.

V is TRBV27 and J is TRBJ2-1, with TRBD1 matching over 7 bases. V trimming: 5 bases; J trimming: 7 bases; junction bases outside the gene matches: 11. CDR3 size: 15 residues. CDR1 MNHEY and CDR2 SMNVEV come from the germline V gene (reference sequence). The CDR3 reads CASSDDRVGANEQFF. CDR3 nucleotides: TGTGCCAGCAGTGACGACAGGGTAGGCGCGAATGAGCAGTTCTTC.

This chain uses TRBV12-5 with TRBJ1-3; TRBD1 agrees at 9 bases. The length of the CDR3 is 19 residues. Germline CDR1 and CDR2: LGHNT and FRNRAP. Trimming at V came to 0 bases and at J to 0 bases, leaving 9 bases not matched to a gene. Written as DNA, the CDR3 is TGTGCTAGTGGTTTGGTCATTACCGGGACAGGGCCCTCTGGAAACACCATATATTTT. Translating gives CASGLVITGTGPSGNTIYF. Together with reference TRBV12-5 and TRBJ1-3, the CDR3 gives the full variable domain: DARVTQTPRHKVTEMGQEVTMRCQPILGHNTVFWYRQTMMQGLELLAYFRNRAPLDDSGMPKDRFSAEMPDATLATLKIQPSEPRDSAVYFCASGLVITGTGPSGNTIYFGEGSWLTVV.

The chain's CDR3 is CASSFQAGAEAFF. The CDR3 DNA reads TGTGCCAGCAGTTTTCAGGCAGGGGCTGAAGCTTTCTTT. V usage is TRBV12-3 or TRBV12-4 and J usage is TRBJ1-1; the D gene is possibly TRBD1 (6 bases). The V gene lost 3 bases and the J gene lost 6 bases, with 11 bases spanning the gap. The CDR3 extends over 13 amino acids.

The chain links TRBV29-1 to TRBJ2-2; a weak D match, TRBD1 (6 bases). There are 13 residues in the CDR3. The germline gives CDR1 SQVTM, CDR2 ANQGSEA. Trimming removed 6 bases at V and 1 base at J, with 9 bases between. CDR3 sequence (DNA): TGCAGCGTGGAGACAGGGAACACCGGGGAGCTGTTTTTT. This codes for CSVETGNTGELFF.

This rearrangement joins TRBV7-9 to TRBJ1-4, with D tentatively TRBD1 (5 bases). This CDR3 comprises 15 residues. Trimming left V 4 bases short and J 5 bases short, with 14 bases between. Per the germline V gene, CDR1 is SEHNR and CDR2 is FQNEAQ (reference sequence). This chain's CDR3 is CASSSTRGGNEKLFF. CDR3 in DNA: TGTGCCAGCAGCTCGACGAGGGGAGGCAATGAAAAACTGTTTTTT. Filled out from reference TRBV7-9 and TRBJ1-4, the complete variable domain reads DTGVSQNPRHKITKRGQNVTFRCDPISEHNRLYWYRQTLGQGPEFLTYFQNEAQLEKSRLLSDRFSAERPKGSFSTLEIQRTEQGDSAMYLCASSSTRGGNEKLFFGSGTQLSVL.

This clone was detected a few times. CDR3 amino acids: CASSLRSGELFF. For the CDR3, the DNA is TGTGCCAGCAGCCTTAGATCCGGGGAGCTGTTTTTT. The chain recombines TRBV9 with TRBJ2-2, with D uncertain. This CDR3 has 12 residues. V lost 4 bases and J 6 bases, leaving 7 bases between the germline ends. CDR1 is SGDLS and CDR2 is YYNGEE in the germline V gene.

V and J are TRBV12-3 or TRBV12-4 and TRBJ1-2; D gene ambiguous. The germline V and J ends were trimmed by 3 bases and 7 bases, with 12 bases remaining between them. The CDR3 consists of 13 residues. CDR3 amino acids: CASSFRRDGGYTF. In DNA, the CDR3 is TGTGCCAGCAGTTTTAGGAGGGATGGTGGCTACACCTTC.

The chain is built from TRBV2 and TRBJ1-5, with TRBD1 matching 7 bases. V lost 5 bases and J lost 4; bases outside the gene matches: 8. This CDR3 region has 15 residues. CDR1 and CDR2 from the germline V gene are SNHLY and FYNNEI. The CDR3 coding sequence is TGTGCCAGCAGTTCGGGGACAGCATCAAATCAGCCCCAGCATTTT. Amino acid sequence: CASSSGTASNQPQHF.

The V gene is TRBV4-3, the J gene TRBJ2-7; D may be TRBD1 (5 bases). The CDR3 has 15 amino acids. V was pared by 4 bases and J by 0 bases, with 13 bases between. Per the germline V gene, CDR1 is LGHNA and CDR2 is YSLEER. The CDR3 DNA follows: TGCGCCAGCAGCCGCGAACCAGGGATCTCCTACGAGCAGTACTTC. It specifies CASSREPGISYEQYF.

CDR3 sequence (DNA): TGTGCCAGCAGCTTAACGGCCCGGGGGTTTGGCGATGAGCAGTTCTTC. Protein: CASSLTARGFGDEQFF. The genes are TRBV7-3 and TRBJ2-1; a possible D gene is TRBD2 (6 bases). The V and J ends lost 0 bases and 8 bases respectively, with 17 bases between them. This CDR3 comprises 16 residues. CDR1 is SGHTA and CDR2 is FQGTGA in the germline V gene.

A remark on this clone: Other DNA sequences within the sample encode an identical CDR3. The chain carries TRBV4-2 and TRBJ2-1; 9 bases align to TRBD2. The CDR3 runs 19 residues. V gave up 0 bases and J gave up 9 bases; unmatched junction bases: 18. CDR1 and CDR2 from the germline V gene are LGHNA and YNFKEQ. CDR3 nucleotides: TGTGCCAGCAGCCAAGACCTACTAGCGGGTCGGAGGGGGGTGGGTGAGCAGTTCTTC. As protein: CASSQDLLAGRRGVGEQFF.

The genes are TRBV28 and TRBJ2-7, with 8 nucleotides matching TRBD1. Trimming at V came to 1 base and at J to 0 bases, leaving 5 bases not matched to a gene. The CDR3 extends over 16 amino acids. CDR1 and CDR2 (germline): MDHEN, SYDVKM. Here the CDR3 reads CASSLYRDRSSYEQYF. The CDR3, as DNA: TGTGCCAGCAGTTTATACCGGGACAGGAGCTCCTACGAGCAGTACTTC.

The V gene is TRBV10-3, the J gene TRBJ2-7; no clear D gene. CDR3 size: 13 residues. V shed 3 bases and J shed 0 bases, with 6 bases lying between them. Germline loops: CDR1 ENHRY, CDR2 SYGVKD. This CDR3 is CAISDVSSYEQYF. CDR3 in DNA: TGTGCCATCAGTGACGTCAGCTCCTACGAGCAGTACTTC.

J is TRBJ1-6 and V is TRBV15; D is perhaps TRBD1 (6 bases). This CDR3 has 14 amino acids. Germline CDR1 reads LNHNV; CDR2 reads YYDKDF (reference sequence). V was shortened by 5 bases and J by 14 bases, with 19 bases between the two germline ends. This CDR3 reads CATSPDRPLDSLHF. The CDR3 DNA is TGTGCCACCAGCCCCGACAGGCCCCTTGATTCCCTCCACTTT. Full variable domain (outside the CDR3, taken from reference TRBV15 and TRBJ1-6): DAMVIQNPRYQVTQFGKPVTLSCSQTLNHNVMYWYQQKSSQAPKLLFHYYDKDFNNEADTPDNFQSRRPNTSFCFLDIRSPGLGDTAMYLCATSPDRPLDSLHFGNGTRLTVT.

The chain carries TRBV6-2 or TRBV6-3 and TRBJ1-2; D is possibly TRBD1 (6 bases). Germline CDR1 MNHEY, CDR2 SVGEGT. V was trimmed by 0 bases and J by 4 bases, leaving 9 bases between them. The CDR3 runs 14 residues. CDR3 amino acids: CASSYSAGAYGYTF. CDR3 in DNA: TGTGCCAGCAGTTACTCCGCAGGGGCCTATGGCTACACCTTC.

The chain joins TRBV7-6 to TRBJ1-1; D unresolved. Germline loops: CDR1 SGHVS, CDR2 FNYEAQ. The V end was cut by 5 bases, the J end by 1 base, with 20 bases between. The CDR3 totals 17 residues. The CDR3 nucleotides read TGTGCCAGCAGCCAAAACCCACCGAGGGTTGAGAACACTGAAGCTTTCTTT. Translation: CASSQNPPRVENTEAFF.

This chain uses TRBV11-2 with TRBJ2-1; possibly TRBD1 for D (6 bases). Germline lookup yields CDR1 SGHAT and CDR2 FQNNGV. The CDR3 is 13 amino acids. Between the trimmed V and J ends, which lost 5 bases and 7 bases, there was a span of 12 bases. CDR3 region: CASSHAGANEQFF. CDR3 bases: TGTGCCAGCAGCCACGCAGGGGCGAATGAGCAGTTCTTC. Drawing the rest from reference TRBV11-2 and TRBJ2-1, the complete variable domain is EAGVAQSPRYKIIEKRQSVAFWCNPISGHATLYWYQQILGQGPKLLIQFQNNGVVDDSQLPKDRFSAERLKGVDSTLKIQPAKLEDSAVYLCASSHAGANEQFFGPGTRLTVL.

About this clone itself: Germline and junction disagree at one end, which may indicate a read error. This chain links TRBV12-3 or TRBV12-4 with TRBJ2-1; D possibly corresponds to TRBD1 (5 bases). The CDR3 consists of 11 residues. CDR3: CASSFGGRVVF. In DNA form, the CDR3 reads TGTGCCAGCAGTTTCGGTGGCAGGGTGGTCTTC.

The chain couples TRBV5-6 to TRBJ1-4; D uncertain. Trimming cost V 4 bases and J 4 bases, with 8 bases left between them. Germline CDR1 is SGHDT and CDR2 is YYEEEE. The CDR3 is 13 residues long. CDR3 nucleotide sequence: TGTGCCAGCAGCCTTGGGAGTAATGAAAAACTGTTTTTT. It specifies CASSLGSNEKLFF.

The chain joins TRBV28 to TRBJ2-7; D is unclear. There are 15 residues in the CDR3. Germline V gene lookup returns CDR1 MDHEN and CDR2 SYDVKM. The V end lost 2 bases, the J end lost 0 bases, and 11 bases lay between the germline ends. This CDR3 reads CASSLGGIHSYEQYF. In nucleotides, the CDR3 is TGTGCCAGCAGTTTAGGCGGAATCCACTCCTACGAGCAGTACTTC. The full variable domain, rest sourced from reference TRBV28 and TRBJ2-7, is DVKVTQSSRYLVKRTGEKVFLECVQDMDHENMFWYRQDPGLGLRLIYFSYDVKMKEKGDIPEGYSVSREKKERFSLILESASTNQTSMYLCASSLGGIHSYEQYFGPGTRLTVT.

This chain connects TRBV7-2 to TRBJ1-3; TRBD1 agrees at 8 bases. The CDR3 sequence is 15 residues long. V lost 4 bases to trimming and J lost 0 bases; unmatched junction nucleotides: 2. Germline V gives CDR1 SGHTA, CDR2 FQGNSA. CDR3 sequence (DNA): TGTGCCAGCAGCTACGGACAGGGCTCTGGAAACACCATATATTTT. It specifies CASSYGQGSGNTIYF.

The chain links TRBV2 to TRBJ2-3; TRBD1 is a possible D gene (5 bases). This CDR3 has 20 residues. The V end lost 4 bases, the J end lost 2 bases, and 28 bases lay between the germline ends. The germline V gene encodes CDR1 SNHLY and CDR2 FYNNEI. In DNA, the CDR3 is TGTGCCAGCAGTGGAGACGGTTCGTGGGGCTCTCCTACTCCCACAGATACGCAGTATTTT. Protein product: CASSGDGSWGSPTPTDTQYF.

The V call is TRBV2, the J call TRBJ2-7; D possibly corresponds to TRBD2 (6 bases). The V gene lost 1 base and the J gene lost 6 bases, with 13 bases spanning the gap. The CDR3 runs to 14 residues. Germline values: CDR1 SNHLY, CDR2 FYNNEI. This CDR3 is CASSEGGAQSEQYF. CDR3 sequence (DNA): TGTGCCAGCAGTGAAGGCGGGGCCCAGTCCGAGCAGTACTTC.

The chain joins TRBV3-1 (or the pseudogene TRBV3-2) to TRBJ1-6, with unresolved D. Trimming left V 4 bases short and J 7 bases short, with 17 bases between. The length of the CDR3 is 16 residues. Germline lookup yields CDR1 LGHDT and CDR2 YNNKEL (reference sequence). In DNA, the CDR3 is TGTGCCAGCAGCCGAGGGTGGACGGCGGAGAATTCACCCCTCCACTTT. Its protein product is CASSRGWTAENSPLHF.

The J gene is TRBJ2-5, the V gene TRBV18; D perhaps matches TRBD2 (6 bases). V lost 3 bases to trimming and J lost 5 bases, with 16 bases between them. In germline, CDR1 is KGHSH, CDR2 LQKENI. This CDR3 region has 15 residues. In DNA, the CDR3 is TGTGCCAGCTCACCCTCGCGGGACTTTTCCGAGACCCAGTACTTC. This sequence encodes CASSPSRDFSETQYF.